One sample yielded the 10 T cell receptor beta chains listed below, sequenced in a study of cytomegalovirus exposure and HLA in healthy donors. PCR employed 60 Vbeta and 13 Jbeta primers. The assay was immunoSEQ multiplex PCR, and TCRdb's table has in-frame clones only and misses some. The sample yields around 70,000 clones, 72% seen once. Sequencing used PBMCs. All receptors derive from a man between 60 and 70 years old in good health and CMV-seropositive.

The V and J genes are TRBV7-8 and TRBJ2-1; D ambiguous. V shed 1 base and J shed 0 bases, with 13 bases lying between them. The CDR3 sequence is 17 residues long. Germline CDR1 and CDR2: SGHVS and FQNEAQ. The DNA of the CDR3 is TGTGCCAGCAGCTTAGGTGGCGGCATAAGCTCCTACAATGAGCAGTTCTTC. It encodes CASSLGGGISSYNEQFF.

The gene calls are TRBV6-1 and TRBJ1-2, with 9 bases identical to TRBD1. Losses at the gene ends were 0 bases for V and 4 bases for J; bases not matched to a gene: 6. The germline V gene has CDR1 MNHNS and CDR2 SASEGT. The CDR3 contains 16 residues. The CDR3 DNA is TGTGCCAGCAGTGAAGCGCGGGGACAGGGTTTCTATGGCTACACCTTC. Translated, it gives CASSEARGQGFYGYTF.

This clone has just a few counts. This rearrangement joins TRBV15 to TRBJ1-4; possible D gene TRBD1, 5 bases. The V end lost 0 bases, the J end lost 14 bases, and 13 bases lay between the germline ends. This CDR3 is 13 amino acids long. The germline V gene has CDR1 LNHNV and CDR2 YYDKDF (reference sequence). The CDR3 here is CATSRDRGGLLFF. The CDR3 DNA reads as TGTGCCACCAGCAGAGATCGCGGGGGACTCCTGTTTTTT.

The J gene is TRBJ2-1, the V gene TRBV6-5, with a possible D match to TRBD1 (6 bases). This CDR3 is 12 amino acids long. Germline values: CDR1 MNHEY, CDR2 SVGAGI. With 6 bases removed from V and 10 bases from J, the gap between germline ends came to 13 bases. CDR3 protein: CASSLGQKEQFF. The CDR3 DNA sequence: TGTGCCAGCAGCCTTGGACAGAAGGAGCAGTTCTTC.

CDR3 sequence reads: CASSQRLAFTDTQYF. The CDR3 DNA reads TGCGCCAGCAGCCAACGTCTGGCCTTCACAGATACGCAGTATTTT. This rearrangement joins TRBV4-3 to TRBJ2-3; D is unresolved. The CDR3 spans 15 residues. CDR1 is LGHNA and CDR2 is YSLEER in the germline V gene. Trimming removed 2 bases from V and 2 bases from J, with 11 bases in between.

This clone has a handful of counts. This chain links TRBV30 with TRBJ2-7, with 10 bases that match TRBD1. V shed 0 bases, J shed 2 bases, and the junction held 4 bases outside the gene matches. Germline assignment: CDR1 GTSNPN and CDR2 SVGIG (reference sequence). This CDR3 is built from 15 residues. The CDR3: CAWSVTGTGAYEQYF. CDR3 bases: TGTGCCTGGAGTGTGACCGGGACAGGGGCCTACGAGCAGTACTTC.

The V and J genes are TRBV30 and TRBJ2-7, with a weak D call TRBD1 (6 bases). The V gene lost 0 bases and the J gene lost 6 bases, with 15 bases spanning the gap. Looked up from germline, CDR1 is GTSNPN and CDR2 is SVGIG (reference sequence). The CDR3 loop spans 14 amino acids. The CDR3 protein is CAWSVKARGSEQYF. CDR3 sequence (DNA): TGTGCCTGGAGTGTAAAGGCCAGGGGTTCCGAGCAGTACTTC.

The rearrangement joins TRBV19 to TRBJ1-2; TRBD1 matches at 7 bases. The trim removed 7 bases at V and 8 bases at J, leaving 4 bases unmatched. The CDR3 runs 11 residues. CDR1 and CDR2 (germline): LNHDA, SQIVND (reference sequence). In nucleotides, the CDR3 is TGTGCCAGTACCACAGGGGACGGCTACACCTTC. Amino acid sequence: CASTTGDGYTF. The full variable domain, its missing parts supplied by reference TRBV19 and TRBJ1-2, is DGGITQSPKYLFRKEGQNVTLSCEQNLNHDAMYWYRQDPGQGLRLIYYSQIVNDFQKGDIAEGYSVSREKKESFPLTVTSAQKNPTAFYLCASTTGDGYTFGSGTRLTVV.

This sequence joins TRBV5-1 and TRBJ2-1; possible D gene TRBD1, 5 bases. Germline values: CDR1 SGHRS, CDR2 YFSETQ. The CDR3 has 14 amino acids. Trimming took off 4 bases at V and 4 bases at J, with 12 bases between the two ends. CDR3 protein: CASSTGQGYNEQFF. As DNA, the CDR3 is TGCGCCAGCAGCACTGGACAAGGGTACAATGAGCAGTTCTTC.

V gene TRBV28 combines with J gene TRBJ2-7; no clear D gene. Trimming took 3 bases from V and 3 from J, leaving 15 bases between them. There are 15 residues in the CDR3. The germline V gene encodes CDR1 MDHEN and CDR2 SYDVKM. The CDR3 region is CASSLLGHTDYEQYF. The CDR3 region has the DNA TGTGCCAGCAGTTTGCTGGGCCACACCGACTACGAGCAGTACTTC.